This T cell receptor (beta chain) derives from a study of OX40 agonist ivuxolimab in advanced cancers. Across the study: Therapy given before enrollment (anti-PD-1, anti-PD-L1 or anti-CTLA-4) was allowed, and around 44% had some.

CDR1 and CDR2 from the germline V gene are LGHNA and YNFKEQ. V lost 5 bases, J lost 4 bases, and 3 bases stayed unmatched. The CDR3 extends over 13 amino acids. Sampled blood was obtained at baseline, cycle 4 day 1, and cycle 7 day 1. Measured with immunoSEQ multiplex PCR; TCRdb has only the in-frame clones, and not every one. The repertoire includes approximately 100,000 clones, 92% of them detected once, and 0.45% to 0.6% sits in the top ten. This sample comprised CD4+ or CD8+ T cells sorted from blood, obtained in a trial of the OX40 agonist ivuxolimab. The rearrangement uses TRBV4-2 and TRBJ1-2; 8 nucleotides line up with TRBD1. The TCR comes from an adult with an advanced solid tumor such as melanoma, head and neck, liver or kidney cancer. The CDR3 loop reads CASSMTGAYGYTF. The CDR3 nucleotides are TGTGCCAGCAGCATGACAGGGGCCTATGGCTACACCTTC.